This entry lists 20 T cell receptor beta chains sequenced from one sample in a study of quantifying T cell responses using KT2 cells. Study details: Reverse transcription used primers in the TCR alpha and beta constant regions.

An oligo carrying a UMI was ligated to the cDNA 3' end. First-round PCR used four to five cycles and beta primers RC1.1 and RC1.2 covering TRBC1 and TRBC2. MiXCR, run by TCRdb on the UMI-ligation and nested PCR reads, gives a single entry per CDR3 protein. The table includes 31,000 or so distinct CDR3 sequences, around 10% detected once. The sample comprised PBMCs spiked with cells of the T cell clone KT2. The receptor set was obtained from a human donor.

This clonotype was observed a handful of times. V and J are TRBV12-3 or TRBV12-4 and TRBJ2-1; D is ambiguous. V lost 8 bases, J lost 9 bases, and 11 bases lay in between. The CDR3 has 11 residues. The CDR3 here is CASALMGEQFF. CDR3 coding DNA: TGTGCCAGCGCCTTGATGGGTGAGCAGTTCTTC.

This clonotype was detected ten times or more. The chain recombines TRBV29-1 with TRBJ1-1; D gene unclear. With 3 bases removed from V and 1 base from J, the gap between germline ends came to 12 bases. The CDR3 is 14 amino acids. Per germline, CDR1 SQVTM and CDR2 ANQGSEA. In DNA form, the CDR3 reads TGCAGCGTTGACTCCAGATACACGAACACTGAAGCTTTCTTT. It codes for CSVDSRYTNTEAFF.

The chain employs TRBV20-1 and TRBJ2-7; 7 positions agree with TRBD1. This CDR3 has 11 residues. With V trimmed by 4 bases and J by 4 bases, 1 base remained unmatched. Per germline, CDR1 DFQATT and CDR2 SNEGSKA (reference sequence). In DNA, the CDR3 is TGCAGTGCTATGGGACAGTACGAGCAGTACTTC. This codes for CSAMGQYEQYF.

The chain couples TRBV4-1 to TRBJ1-1; D is perhaps TRBD1 (6 bases). With 3 bases removed from V and 3 bases from J, the gap between germline ends came to 14 bases. This CDR3 is 15 amino acids long. Looked up from germline, CDR1 is MGHRA and CDR2 is YSYEKL. The CDR3: CASSQLGGRDTEAFF. As DNA, the CDR3 is TGCGCCAGCAGCCAGCTGGGGGGGCGGGACACTGAAGCTTTCTTT.

V and J are TRBV20-1 and TRBJ2-2, with TRBD2 matching over 9 bases. The germline gives CDR1 DFQATT, CDR2 SNEGSKA (reference sequence). The ends lost 4 bases at V and 7 bases at J; junction bases unmatched: 16. This CDR3 spans 17 amino acids. The CDR3 region has the DNA TGCAGTGCTATCTCTCCTGTAGGCGGGGGGGCACGCGGGGAGCTGTTTTTT. Translating it yields CSAISPVGGGARGELFF.

This clonotype was seen repeatedly, ten times or more. This chain links TRBV6-5 with TRBJ1-2, with TRBD1 as a possible D gene (5 bases). Germline lookup yields CDR1 MNHEY and CDR2 SVGAGI. The CDR3 has 13 residues. Trimming took off 5 bases at V and 1 base at J, with 8 bases between the two ends. CDR3 bases: TGTGCCAGCAGTCTAGACAGTAACTATGGCTACACCTTC. Encoded protein: CASSLDSNYGYTF.

This clonotype has a count of ten or more. V and J are TRBV7-9 and TRBJ1-1; 10 bases fit TRBD1. V gave up 5 bases and J gave up 4 bases; unmatched junction bases: 7. Germline V gives CDR1 SEHNR, CDR2 FQNEAQ (reference sequence). The CDR3 spans 15 residues. The CDR3 region has the DNA TGTGCCAGCAGCATTCGACAGGGGGCGACCACTGAAGCTTTCTTT. Its protein is CASSIRQGATTEAFF.

This clonotype was seen at least ten times. This rearrangement joins TRBV20-1 to TRBJ2-5, with D possibly being TRBD1 or TRBD2 (5 bases each). The CDR3 covers 13 residues. Per germline, CDR1 DFQATT and CDR2 SNEGSKA (reference sequence). Trimming shortened V by 7 bases and J by 2 bases, and 14 bases separated the two germline ends. The CDR3 coding sequence is TGCAGTGGACTGGGGGACCTACAAGAGACCCAGTACTTC. Protein sequence: CSGLGDLQETQYF.

This clonotype was seen a handful of times. The J gene is TRBJ2-5, the V gene TRBV7-2, with 7 bases fitting TRBD1. The CDR3 length is 14 residues. Losses at the gene ends were 6 bases for V and 4 bases for J; bases not matched to a gene: 8. Per the germline V gene, CDR1 is SGHTA and CDR2 is FQGNSA. The CDR3 spells CASSPGQAPETQYF. In DNA, the CDR3 is TGTGCCAGCAGTCCAGGACAGGCCCCAGAGACCCAGTACTTC.

Comments on this clonotype: It may be a read error: a sequence one base away is much more abundant. The chain employs TRBV4-1 and TRBJ1-2; 8 nucleotides agree with TRBD1. This CDR3 has 16 residues. Germline V CDR1 and CDR2: MGHRA, YSYEKL. The CDR3: CASSQGERNRGYGYNF. The DNA for the CDR3 is TGCGCCAGCAGCCAAGGGGAGCGGAACAGGGGGTATGGCTACAACTTC.

Only a few counts were recorded for this clonotype. The chain uses TRBV6-6 and TRBJ1-4; D is unresolved. This CDR3 region has 14 residues. Germline V lookup: CDR1 MNHNY, CDR2 SVGAGI (reference sequence). With 2 bases removed from V and 5 bases from J, the gap between germline ends came to 9 bases. The chain's CDR3 is CASSYADFNEKLFF. The CDR3 nucleotides are TGTGCCAGCAGTTACGCCGATTTCAATGAAAAACTGTTTTTT.

This clonotype was counted between two and nine times. The V gene is TRBV6-2 or TRBV6-3, the J gene TRBJ2-3; 9 nucleotides match TRBD1. The germline V gene encodes CDR1 MNHEY and CDR2 SVGEGT. The CDR3 sequence is 15 residues long. The ends lost 7 bases at V and 2 bases at J; junction bases unmatched: 7. In nucleotides, the CDR3 is TGTGCCAGCAAAGGACAGGGGATCTTCACAGATACGCAGTATTTT. It is translated as CASKGQGIFTDTQYF.

The V and J genes are TRBV12-3 or TRBV12-4 and TRBJ2-2; D is ambiguous. V was trimmed by 4 bases and J by 6 bases, leaving 15 bases between them. The CDR3 runs 15 residues. As DNA, the CDR3 is TGTGCCAGCAGTTATTTTAGGGCCCGACCCGGGGAGCTGTTTTTT. Protein: CASSYFRARPGELFF.

This clonotype was observed at least ten times. The V gene is TRBV15, the J gene TRBJ2-5; D ambiguous. Trimming removed 0 bases from V and 0 bases from J, with 8 bases in between. Germline V gene sequence: CDR1 LNHNV, CDR2 YYDKDF (reference sequence). The CDR3 has 15 residues. The CDR3 loop is CATSRDLTYQETQYF. The DNA of the CDR3 is TGTGCCACCAGCAGAGATCTTACGTACCAAGAGACCCAGTACTTC.

Judged by abundance, this clonotype is medium-sized. This chain links TRBV4-2 with TRBJ2-1; D gene unclear. Germline CDR1 reads LGHNA; CDR2 reads YNFKEQ. CDR3 size: 16 residues. The V end lost 1 base, the J end lost 3 bases, and 13 bases lay between the germline ends. The CDR3 coding sequence is TGTGCCAGCAGCCAAGTAACAGCGTCGGTCTACAATGAGCAGTTCTTC. Translation: CASSQVTASVYNEQFF.

With regard to this clonotype: At one end the junction does not follow the germline gene, possibly because of a read error. The V gene is TRBV29-1, the J gene TRBJ2-3, with TRBD2 identical over 8 bases. Looked up from germline, CDR1 is SQVTM and CDR2 is ANQGSEA. The CDR3 covers 14 residues. The CDR3 reads CSVEAGVTSDTQYF. DNA of the CDR3: TGCAGCGTGGAAGCGGGAGTCACATCAGATACGCAGTATTTT.

This clonotype was counted at least ten times. V and J are TRBV20-1 and TRBJ1-1; maybe TRBD1 (5 bases). The CDR3 consists of 15 residues. V was pared by 6 bases and J by 2 bases, with 19 bases between. Germline V gives CDR1 DFQATT, CDR2 SNEGSKA (reference sequence). CDR3 protein: CSAPRDESSNTEAFF. The CDR3 region has the DNA TGCAGTGCCCCCCGGGACGAGAGTTCTAACACTGAAGCTTTCTTT.

The chain is built from TRBV6-5 and TRBJ1-3; possibly TRBD1 for D (6 bases). The germline V and J ends were trimmed by 2 bases and 4 bases, with 9 bases remaining between them. CDR1 MNHEY and CDR2 SVGAGI come from the germline V gene. The CDR3 covers 14 residues. The chain's CDR3 is CASSYRQAGNTIYF. The DNA of the CDR3 is TGTGCCAGCAGTTACAGACAGGCGGGAAACACCATATATTTT.

In its sample, this clonotype was seen many times. J is TRBJ2-1 and V is TRBV12-5; D unclear. Germline CDR1 and CDR2: LGHNT and FRNRAP. V was trimmed by 3 bases and J by 0 bases, leaving 9 bases between them. There are 15 residues in the CDR3. CDR3 nucleotides: TGTGCTAGTGGTTTTCGCACGAGCTCCTACAATGAGCAGTTCTTC. Translating it yields CASGFRTSSYNEQFF.

This clonotype was observed a handful of times. The CDR3 nucleotides read TGTGCCAGCAGTTTATTCGGCAGGGGGGGGAATCAGCCCCAGCATTTT. This codes for CASSLFGRGGNQPQHF. The chain uses TRBV28 and TRBJ1-5, with TRBD1 matching 7 bases. CDR3 length equals 16 residues. Trimming cost V 1 base and J 4 bases; bases outside gene matches: 7. Germline V gene lookup returns CDR1 MDHEN and CDR2 SYDVKM.